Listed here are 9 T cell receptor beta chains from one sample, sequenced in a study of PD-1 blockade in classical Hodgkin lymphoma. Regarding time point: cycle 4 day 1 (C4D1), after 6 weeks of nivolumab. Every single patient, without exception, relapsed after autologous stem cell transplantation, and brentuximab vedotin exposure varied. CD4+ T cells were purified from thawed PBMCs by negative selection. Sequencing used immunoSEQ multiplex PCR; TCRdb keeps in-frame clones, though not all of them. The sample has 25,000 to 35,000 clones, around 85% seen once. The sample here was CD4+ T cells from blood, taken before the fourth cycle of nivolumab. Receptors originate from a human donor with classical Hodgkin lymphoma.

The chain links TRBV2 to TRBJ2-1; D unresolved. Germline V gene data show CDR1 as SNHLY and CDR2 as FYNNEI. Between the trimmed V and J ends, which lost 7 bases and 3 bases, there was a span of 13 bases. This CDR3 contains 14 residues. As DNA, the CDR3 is TGTGCCAGCAAGCTGGGCCGAGACTACAATGAGCAGTTCTTC. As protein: CASKLGRDYNEQFF. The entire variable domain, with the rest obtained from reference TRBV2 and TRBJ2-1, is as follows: EPEVTQTPSHQVTQMGQEVILRCVPISNHLYFYWYRQILGQKVEFLVSFYNNEISEKSEIFDDQFSVERPDGSNFTLKIRSTKLEDSAMYFCASKLGRDYNEQFFGPGTRLTVL.

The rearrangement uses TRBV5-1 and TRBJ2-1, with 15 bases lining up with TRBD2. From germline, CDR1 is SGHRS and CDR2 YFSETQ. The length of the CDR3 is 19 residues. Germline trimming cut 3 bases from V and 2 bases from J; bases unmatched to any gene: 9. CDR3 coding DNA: TGCGCCAGCAGCTCAACCGGGACTAGCGGGGGGAAAACCTACAATGAGCAGTTCTTC. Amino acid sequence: CASSSTGTSGGKTYNEQFF. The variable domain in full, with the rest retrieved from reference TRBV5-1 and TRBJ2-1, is KAGVTQTPRYLIKTRGQQVTLSCSPISGHRSVSWYQQTPGQGLQFLFEYFSETQRNKGNFPGRFSGRQFSNSRSEMNVSTLELGDSALYLCASSSTGTSGGKTYNEQFFGPGTRLTVL.

The CDR3 protein is CASSQVRDRGRAGYTF. DNA for the CDR3: TGCGCCAGCAGCCAAGTTAGGGACAGGGGGCGCGCGGGCTACACCTTC. The chain joins TRBV4-3 to TRBJ1-2; TRBD1 matches 12 bases. Germline assignment: CDR1 LGHNA and CDR2 YSLEER. This CDR3 contains 16 residues. Losses at the gene ends were 1 base for V and 8 bases for J; bases not matched to a gene: 8.

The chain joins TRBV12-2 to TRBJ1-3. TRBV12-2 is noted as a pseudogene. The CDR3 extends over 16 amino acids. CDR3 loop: CASRLPEGILGNTIYF. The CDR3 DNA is TGTGCAAGTCGCTTACCAGAGGGGATACTTGGAAACACCATATATTTT.

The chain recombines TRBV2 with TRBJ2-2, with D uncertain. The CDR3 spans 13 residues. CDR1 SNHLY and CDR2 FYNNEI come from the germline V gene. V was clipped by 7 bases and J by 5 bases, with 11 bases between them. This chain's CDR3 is CASIALGTGELFF. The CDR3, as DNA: TGTGCCAGCATAGCTTTGGGGACCGGGGAGCTGTTTTTT.

The CDR3, as DNA: TGTGCCAGCAGCTTGGGAGGCACCGGGGAGCTGTTTTTT. It translates to CASSLGGTGELFF. The chain recombines TRBV5-5 with TRBJ2-2; D gene ambiguous. CDR1 and CDR2 (germline): SGHKS, YYEKEE (reference sequence). Deletions cut 0 bases from V and 4 bases from J, with 4 bases between. The CDR3 runs to 13 residues. The full variable domain, in which reference TRBV5-5 and TRBJ2-2 provide the parts outside the CDR3, is DAGVTQSPTHLIKTRGQQVTLRCSPISGHKSVSWYQQVLGQGPQFIFQYYEKEERGRGNFPDRFSARQFPNYSSELNVNALLLGDSALYLCASSLGGTGELFFGEGSRLTVL.

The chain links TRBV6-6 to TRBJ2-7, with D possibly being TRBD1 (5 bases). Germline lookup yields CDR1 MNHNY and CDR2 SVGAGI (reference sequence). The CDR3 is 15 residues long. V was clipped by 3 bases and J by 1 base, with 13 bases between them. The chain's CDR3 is CASSYNVRVSYEQYF. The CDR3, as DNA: TGTGCCAGCAGTTATAATGTCAGGGTATCCTACGAGCAGTACTTC.

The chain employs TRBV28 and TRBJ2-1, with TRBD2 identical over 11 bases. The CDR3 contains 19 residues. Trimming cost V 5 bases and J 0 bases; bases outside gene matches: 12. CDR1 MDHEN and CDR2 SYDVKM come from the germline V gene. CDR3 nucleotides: TGTGCCAGCAGTGATAGCGGGAGGGCCCCGAACAGCTCCTACAATGAGCAGTTCTTC. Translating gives CASSDSGRAPNSSYNEQFF.

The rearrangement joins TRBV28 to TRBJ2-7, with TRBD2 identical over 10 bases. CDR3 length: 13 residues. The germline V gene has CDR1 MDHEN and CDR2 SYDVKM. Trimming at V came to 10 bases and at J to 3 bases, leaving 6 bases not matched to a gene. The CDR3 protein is CATGLADIYEQYF. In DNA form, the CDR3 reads TGTGCCACAGGACTAGCGGATATCTACGAGCAGTACTTC.